This T cell receptor (beta chain) was observed in a study of early T cells in non-severe SARS-CoV-2 infection. Study outcomes and limitations: VDJdb matching skewed toward anti-spike CD8 responses, missing private and CD4 specificities.

Points on this clonotype: Its antigen is still unknown.

Unique molecular identifiers tagged individual cDNA molecules. From the 5' RACE reads, TCRdb called clonotypes with MiXCR, one entry per CDR3 protein. The table shows roughly 30,000 distinct CDR3 sequences, with 5.7% occurring only once. The CDR3 loop spans 17 amino acids. Per germline, CDR1 SEHNR and CDR2 FQNEAQ (reference sequence). J gave up 1 base and V 4 bases, and 11 bases lay outside the gene matches. Sequencing was performed on whole blood. V is TRBV7-9 and J is TRBJ1-2, with 8 bases that match TRBD1. The receptor comes from an adult who was a healthcare worker with PCR-confirmed SARS-CoV-2 infection or an uninfected control (not recorded which). Written as DNA, the CDR3 is TGTGCCAGCAGCTATACCGGGACAGGAGGGTATAACTATGGCTACACCTTC. It codes for CASSYTGTGGYNYGYTF. The whole variable domain, remainder taken from reference TRBV7-9 and TRBJ1-2, is DTGVSQNPRHKITKRGQNVTFRCDPISEHNRLYWYRQTLGQGPEFLTYFQNEAQLEKSRLLSDRFSAERPKGSFSTLEIQRTEQGDSAMYLCASSYTGTGGYNYGYTFGSGTRLTVV.